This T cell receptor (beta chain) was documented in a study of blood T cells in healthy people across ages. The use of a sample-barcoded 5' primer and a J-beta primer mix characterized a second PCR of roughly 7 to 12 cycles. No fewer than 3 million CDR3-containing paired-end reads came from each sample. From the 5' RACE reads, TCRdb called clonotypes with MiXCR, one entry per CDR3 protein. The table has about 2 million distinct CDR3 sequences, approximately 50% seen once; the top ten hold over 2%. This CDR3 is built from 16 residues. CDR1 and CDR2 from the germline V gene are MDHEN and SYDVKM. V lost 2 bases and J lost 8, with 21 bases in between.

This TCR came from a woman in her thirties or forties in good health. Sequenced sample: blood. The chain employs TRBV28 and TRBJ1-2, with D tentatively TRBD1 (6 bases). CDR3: CASSLTARGAGRGYTF. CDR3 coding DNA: TGTGCCAGCAGTTTAACCGCGAGGGGGGCAGGACGCGGCTACACCTTC.